The rows below give T cell receptor beta chains drawn from one sample of a study of blood T cells in healthy people across ages. One entry per CDR3 protein results from TCRdb running MiXCR on the 5' RACE reads. The sample carries around 780,000 distinct CDR3 sequences, roughly 24% recorded once. Another study also made use of these data, one on T cells of mothers and their children.

The sequencing sample was made of blood. The receptor set was obtained from a boy aged 5-17 years in good health. CDR3s include the opening cysteine and the closing phenylalanine or tryptophan. D genes are given only for firm matches. Clone size, where shown, is once, few, many, or a class for clones that have expanded.

D,J,size,V,DNA,CDR3
.,TRBJ2-3,.,TRBV6-1,TGTGCCAGCAGTGAAGCTCGGGGGGATACGCAGTATTTT,CASSEARGDTQYF
TRBD1,TRBJ2-5,.,TRBV7-9,TGTGCCAGCAGCTTCCTCGGACAGGAACAAGAGACCCAGTACTTC,CASSFLGQEQETQYF
.,TRBJ2-3,few,TRBV5-1,TGCGCCAGCAGCAACGCCCAGCGTTCCCCAGATACGCAGTATTTT,CASSNAQRSPDTQYF
.,TRBJ1-2,.,TRBV7-2,TGTGCCAGCAGGCGGGGATGGAAGCAGAACTATGGCTACACCTTC,CASRRGWKQNYGYTF
TRBD1,TRBJ1-2,few,TRBV27,TGTGCCAGCAGTCCCGCCTGGCGACAGGGGGCAGCTAACTATGGCTACACCTTC,CASSPAWRQGAANYGYTF
.,TRBJ1-1,.,TRBV6-6,TGTGCCAGCAGTTACTCGATCGGGGACACTGAAGCTTTCTTT,CASSYSIGDTEAFF
.,TRBJ1-4,few,TRBV29-1,TGCAGCGTTGGACAGAGTAATGGAAAACTGTTTTTT,CSVGQSNGKLFF
.,TRBJ2-1,.,TRBV21-1,TGTGCCAGCAGCAGTCCCGTCCGGGGCCCACATGCGCAGTTCTTC,CASSSPVRGPHAQFF
.,TRBJ2-4,.,TRBV2,TGTGCCAGCAGTGCCCTAGCGCGAGTAGACATTCAGTACTTC,CASSALARVDIQYF
TRBD1,TRBJ2-1,.,TRBV6-6,TGTGCCAACAGTTACTCGAGGACAGGGATGAATGAGCAGTTCTTC,CANSYSRTGMNEQFF
TRBD1,TRBJ1-1,.,TRBV14,TGTGCCTGCAGCCAAGGGGGCGTTGAAGCTTTCTTT,CACSQGGVEAFF
TRBD2,TRBJ2-5,.,TRBV20-1,TGCAGTGCCGCCGGACTAGCGGGAGGGCAAGAGACCCAGTACTTC,CSAAGLAGGQETQYF
.,TRBJ1-2,.,TRBV27,TGTGCCAGCAGGGCGATGGGCCTGGGCTATGGCTACACCTTC,CASRAMGLGYGYTF
TRBD2,TRBJ2-1,few,TRBV15,TGTGCCACCAGCAGAACCTTAGCGGGAGTCCTCTCCAATAAGCAGTTCTTC,CATSRTLAGVLSNKQFF
.,TRBJ1-5,.,TRBV5-1,TGCGCCAGCAGCCAGGGCCAATGCTGTTATAGCAATCAGCCCCAGCATTTT,CASSQGQCCYSNQPQHF
.,TRBJ2-4,.,TRBV10-3,TGTGCCATCAGTGCCGAACACCTCCTAGCCAAAAACATTCAGTACTTC,CAISAEHLLAKNIQYF
.,TRBJ2-3,few,TRBV5-1,TGCGCCAGCAGCTTGGCGGGCACCTCGGGCGATACGCAGTATTTT,CASSLAGTSGDTQYF
TRBD1,TRBJ1-2,.,TRBV27,TGTGCCAGCAGTTTCGGGACAGGGGGACAGAACTATGGCTACACCTTC,CASSFGTGGQNYGYTF
.,TRBJ2-1,few,TRBV21-1,TGTGCCAGCAGCAAGCCTAGCGGACCCTCCTACAATGAGCAGTTCTTC,CASSKPSGPSYNEQFF
.,TRBJ2-1,.,TRBV5-5,TGTGCCAGCAGCTTGGCAGGTCAGTACAATGAGCAGTTCTTC,CASSLAGQYNEQFF
.,TRBJ1-4,.,TRBV12-3/TRBV12-4,TGTGCCAGCAGTTCAGGGGTCCGCAATGAAAAACTGTTTTTT,CASSSGVRNEKLFF
TRBD1,TRBJ2-7,few,TRBV9,TGTGCCAGGGTGTCTGGGGACAGGGGCAACGAGCAGTACTTC,CARVSGDRGNEQYF
TRBD1,TRBJ2-5,few,TRBV6-1,TGTGCCAGCAGTGAGGAGCGGGACAGGGGGCGAGAGACCCAGTACTTC,CASSEERDRGRETQYF
.,TRBJ2-7,few,TRBV20-1,TGCAGTGCTCCGCATCCGGGGGCAACAAACTACGAGCAGTACTTC,CSAPHPGATNYEQYF
.,TRBJ2-1,few,TRBV5-1,TGCGCCAGCAGGCTTGTGGGACAAGGCCGTTCGGATGAGCAGTTCTTC,CASRLVGQGRSDEQFF
.,TRBJ2-7,few,TRBV20-1,TGCAGTGCTAGAATCCTGGGTAGGGACGAGCAGTACTTC,CSARILGRDEQYF
.,TRBJ2-5,few,TRBV27,TGTGCCAGCAGTGAGGGGGGCCTACAGACCCAGTACTTC,CASSEGGLQTQYF
TRBD1,TRBJ1-6,.,TRBV4-2,TGTGCCAGCAGCCAAGGGACCGGGACAGGGCTATATAATTCACCCCTCCACTTT,CASSQGTGTGLYNSPLHF
TRBD1,TRBJ2-7,.,TRBV7-3,TGTGCCAGCAGCTTGGGGACAGGGGAACTTCAAGAGCAGTACTTC,CASSLGTGELQEQYF
.,TRBJ1-2,many,TRBV14,TGTGCCAGCAGCCAAGATAGGAGCTATGGCTACACCTTC,CASSQDRSYGYTF
.,TRBJ2-1,.,TRBV24-1,TGTGCCACCAGTGATGACTACAATGAGCAGTTCTTC,CATSDDYNEQFF
TRBD2,TRBJ2-7,.,TRBV27,TGTGCCAGCACTCTATCGGGTCTAGCGGGGGACGAGCAGTACTTC,CASTLSGLAGDEQYF
.,TRBJ1-1,.,TRBV7-9,TGTGCCACCCAGGAGGGAGGGGACACTGAAGCTTTCTTT,CATQEGGDTEAFF
.,TRBJ1-3,few,TRBV27,TGTGCCAGCAGTTTCGGGGGATATGGAAACACCATATATTTT,CASSFGGYGNTIYF
.,TRBJ1-3,few,TRBV11-2,TGTGCCAGCAGCTTAGGGCAGGGTACGACCGGAAACACCATATATTTT,CASSLGQGTTGNTIYF
.,TRBJ1-5,.,TRBV18,TGTGCCAGCTCACCACGGGGGAGTCAGCCCCAGCATTTT,CASSPRGSQPQHF
TRBD2,TRBJ2-5,.,TRBV3-1,TGTGCCAGCAGCCAAGATGACCTAGCGGGGAGAGAGACCCAGTACTTC,CASSQDDLAGRETQYF
TRBD2,TRBJ2-1,.,TRBV9,TGTGCCAGCAGCCCGAGCGGGGTGCCCGGGAATGGGCAGTTCTTC,CASSPSGVPGNGQFF
TRBD1,TRBJ2-3,few,TRBV6-5,TGTGCCAGCAGTATACAGGGGATTCAGTATTTT,CASSIQGIQYF
.,TRBJ1-1,.,TRBV20-1,TGCAGTGCTAGAGATAGTGTCGGCTTCACTGAAGCTTTCTTT,CSARDSVGFTEAFF
TRBD2,TRBJ2-7,few,TRBV10-3,TGTGCCATCAGAAGCGGGGAACGGGGGAGGGACGAGCAGTACTTC,CAIRSGERGRDEQYF
.,TRBJ2-7,.,TRBV10-2,TGCGCCAGCAGCACGGACCCAACCTACGAGCAGTACTTC,CASSTDPTYEQYF
TRBD2,TRBJ2-1,few,TRBV3-1,TGTGCCAGCAGCCATCCCATGGCTAGCGGGAACCACAATGAGCAGTTCTTC,CASSHPMASGNHNEQFF